The present T cell receptor beta chain was sequenced within a study of cytomegalovirus exposure and HLA in healthy donors (dated by TCRdb to 2016 to 2017). The study in broad terms: An earlier analysis of some 600 of the donors reported about 300 Gb of sequence data and 90 million to 120 million unique TCR beta sequences obtained from around 190 million T cells. Among the 398 genotyped donors, approximately 82% belonged to the genetic ancestry cluster associated with self-reported Caucasian donors. Rather than drawing on any new phenotypic data, the later analysis identified candidate immune exposures from TCR beta sequences and the way those sequences occurred across donors. The study was designed to test whether signatures of past pathogen exposure could be identified by cataloging public T cell receptors. High-throughput TCR immunosequencing, statistical association of individual TCRs with disease status, and machine learning were combined to predict cytomegalovirus infection status. The study profiled the T cell repertoires of under 700 subjects by immunosequencing and related them to cytomegalovirus serostatus. An early release that covered several hundred HLA-typed donors contained approximately 300 gigabases of sequencing data and roughly 84 million unique TCR sequences. Roughly 5 DR-DQ haplotypes were treated as single units for association and clustering because of strong linkage in the cohort. Besides the first cohort of approximately 710 subjects, a separate validation cohort made up of 120 different subjects was used. In a later analysis, previously published TCR beta repertoires from roughly 710 donors were re-analyzed and high-resolution HLA genotyping was added so that TCR occurrence patterns could be studied. Donor age, sex, ethnicity and CMV serostatus were collected together with the repertoire data. A later genetic analysis took genome-wide SNP genotypes for 398 of the 666 donors and used that subset as a discovery cohort. HLA typing covered class I and class II loci at four-digit resolution. Among roughly 370 genotyped donors of the cohort, an average of around 240,000 unique TCR beta nucleotide sequences were sequenced per donor, roughly 20% of them non-productive. An earlier analysis of 500 to 650 of the donors applied high-throughput TCR beta sequencing to assess whether each TCR beta V gene segment acted as functional or pseudogenic. The number of donors typed differed by locus, with roughly 620-630 for A, B, C, DRB1 and DQB1, 522 for DQA1, over 600 for DPA1, and approximately 470 for DPB1. Every discovery cohort repertoire had been produced on one sequencing platform. Overall results and qualifications from the work: Roughly uniform sequencing depth across donors was assumed in presence/absence analyses, although this assumption may not hold. A later genetic analysis associated a missense DCLRE1C variant with V-gene and J-gene trimming of TCR beta chains, and an independent cohort replicated the association. The earlier analysis of 587 of the donors excluded seventeen rarely observed V segments, including chromosome 9 orphons, because counts were too low. According to a later genetic analysis, donors in an Asian-associated ancestry cluster had fewer N-insertions in productive TCRs than the roughly 670-donor mean. The authors suggested that the approach could potentially be generalized to other disease states and immunological phenotypes. At a false discovery rate of 0.05, a later analysis linked 15,000 to 20,000 TCR beta sequences to specific HLA alleles. A later analysis found that TCR association rates varied across HLA loci, with DRB1 alleles showing the most associated TCRs and HLA-C alleles the fewest. The cohort was sequenced for TCR beta chains only, and without alpha or paired-chain data the features that could be detected were limited. Across donors, most TCR sequences were observed very rarely, whereas some public TCRs were present in many individuals. A later analysis found that HLA-associated TCR beta chains were more clonally expanded and had lower generation probabilities than equally common non-associated chains. According to a later analysis, most CMV-associated TCR beta chains appeared to be HLA-restricted, and the HLA associations seemed to be driven largely by CMV exposure. Broadly in line with IMGT annotations, most TCR beta V segments showed up in productive rearrangements about 87% or about 30% of the time in an earlier analysis of under 700 of the donors. When HLA alleles, especially DR and DQ, strongly co-occurred, attributing TCR associations to individual alleles was difficult. Some IMGT-functional V segments, including TRBV6-2 and TRBV6-3, could not be distinguished by the 87-base-pair reads and were therefore excluded. Because some donors lacked HLA typing at each locus, the association tests relied only on the typed subset. A later analysis reported that several top co-occurrence clusters appeared linked to parvovirus B19, influenza, CMV and Epstein-Barr virus. A total of 150 to 200 TCR beta chains were listed by the study as associated with cytomegalovirus. A further reported finding was that TCR beta sequences accurately predicted the HLA-A and HLA-B alleles for most subjects in the first cohort. A few of the identified cytomegalovirus-associated TCR beta chains were confirmed in vitro to be specific for cytomegalovirus antigens. The classifier was reported to diagnose cytomegalovirus status with high specificity and sensitivity in both the original and validation cohorts. A group of highly shared sequence variants was considered likely to be a technical artifact of the sequencing pipeline. Linkage disequilibrium might explain the correlated functional status among segregating V segments, but an unknown experimental factor could not be ruled out. CMV serostatus was the only immune exposure information available for the cohort.

Libraries were built with the immunoSEQ multiplex PCR assay. For the multiplex PCR, a mixture combining 60 forward primers for TCR Vbeta segments and 13 reverse primers for TCR Jbeta segments was used. The CDR3 region of rearranged TCR beta genes was amplified from genomic DNA by a multiplex PCR assay. Amplified TCR beta libraries were sequenced as 87-base-pair reads on the Illumina HiSeq System. The paper's data handling went like this. In a later analysis, roughly 80 million unique TCR beta chains were counted across the 500 to 850 repertoires, and about 9.9 million of these chains were shared by at least two donors. To remove PCR and sequencing errors, raw reads were error-corrected and collapsed into unique sequences using a nearest-neighbor algorithm that merged closely related sequences. CDR3 sequences were aligned to IMGT reference sequences to assign V, D and J gene segments. Each retained sequence needed at least a six-nucleotide match to both a V gene segment and a J gene segment. A rearrangement was called productive if the CDR3 had no stop codons and remained in frame with V and J, and every other rearrangement was called non-productive. Following IMGT convention, CDR3 was defined as the stretch from the second conserved V-encoded cysteine up to the conserved J-encoded phenylalanine. Sequences without an unambiguous match to a single V gene segment were excluded from the earlier analysis of a few hundred of the donors. In an earlier analysis of 500 to 750 of the donors, V segments were called functional above 56.7% productive rearrangements and were called segregating when the between-donor standard deviation exceeded 5%. To diagnose cytomegalovirus status from the catalog of TCR beta chain sequences, a statistical classification framework was built. A later analysis assigned V and J genes by comparing TCR nucleotide sequences with IMGT/GENE-DB human TR gene sequences. The TCRdist pipeline was used in a later analysis to assign CDR3 sequences and most-parsimonious VDJ recombination scenarios. In a later analysis, every TCR beta chain was defined by the combination of its CDR3 amino acid sequence and its V-gene family, and reads without a unique V-gene family were dropped. To address suspected cross-contamination and a sequencing artifact, a later analysis removed 550 to 750 highly shared, low-generation-probability nucleotide sequences. A later analysis calculated a clonal expansion index for each public chain from normalized within-repertoire ranks of inferred template counts. A later analysis computed generation probabilities with a VDJ recombination model fitted to out-of-frame rearrangements, and checked the results against IGoR. In a later analysis, TCR-TCR, TCR-HLA and TCR-CMV co-occurrence was scored with hypergeometric tests, and a repertoire-size bias correction was applied to TCR pairs. False discovery rates were estimated in a later analysis by permuting HLA or CMV assignments 20 times. In a later analysis, co-occurring TCRs were grouped with DBSCAN, and TCRdist sequence similarity was added when clustering was performed within HLA-allele-positive subsets. For co-occurrence clustering, repertoires with fewer than 30,000 or more than 120,000 public chains were excluded, along with a handful of repertoires with anomalous nucleotide sharing. Held by TCRdb, this immuneACCESS table contains in-frame sequences only and omits some clones. Under half of the omission traces to an unresolved V gene where checked; the cause of the rest is unknown. D and trimming were read from the DNA, whereas the V and J calls and clone size are those reported in that table. The sample yields 90,000 to 140,000 clones; over 70% were counted once. The top ten hold approximately 2% of the sample.

Concerning this clone: Its specific antigen is unknown. The input lacks base qualities; no much larger clone sits a single base away.

In total, about 650 healthy bone marrow donors made up the cohort. All cohort members were sampled while nominally healthy, although unrecorded immune exposures were likely present. The donor tested CMV seronegative, placing the donor among the approximately 400 seronegative members of the cohort. A peripheral blood sample was collected from each donor, and TCR beta sequencing was performed on peripheral blood mononuclear cells. The Qiagen DNeasy Blood Extraction Kit was used to extract genomic DNA from the blood cell samples. From the cysteine through the phenylalanine, the CDR3 covers 14 amino acids. Of the read, only the CDR3 DNA is kept; its 42 bases are in frame from base 1. Sequences SGHRS (CDR1) and YFSETQ (CDR2) are obtained from the germline V gene. Here V drops 1 base and J drops 8 bases, and the junction holds 8 bases not matched to any gene.

Sequenced sample: PBMCs. This receptor chain uses TRBV5-1 and TRBJ1-2, and TRBD1 aligns with 7 junction nucleotides. The sequence was collected from a man aged 25-45 years in good health and CMV-seronegative. The CDR3 here reads CASSLSRTGDGYTF. The nucleotide sequence reads as follows: TGCGCCAGCAGCTTGTCCCGAACAGGGGACGGCTACACCTTC.